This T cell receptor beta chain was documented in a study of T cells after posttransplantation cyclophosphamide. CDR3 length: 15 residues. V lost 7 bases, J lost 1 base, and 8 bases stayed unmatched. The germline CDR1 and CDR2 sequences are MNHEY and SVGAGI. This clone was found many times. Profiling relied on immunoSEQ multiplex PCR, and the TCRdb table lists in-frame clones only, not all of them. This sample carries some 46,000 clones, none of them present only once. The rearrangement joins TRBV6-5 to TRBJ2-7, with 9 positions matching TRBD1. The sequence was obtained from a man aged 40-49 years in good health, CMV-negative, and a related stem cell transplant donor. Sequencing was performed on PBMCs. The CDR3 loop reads CASTKGQGGSYEQYF. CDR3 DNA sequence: TGTGCCAGCACCAAGGGACAGGGCGGTTCCTACGAGCAGTACTTC.